The 24 T cell receptor beta chains below were found in one sample sequenced in a study of shared clonotypes between healthy human individuals. Libraries were prepared by immunoSEQ multiplex PCR; TCRdb keeps only in-frame clonotypes and omits some of them. The repertoire holds a few million clones, approximately 94% seen once, with less than 0.15% in the top ten. Sequenced material: naive CD4+ T cells sorted from blood. Noted subset: CD45RA+ positively selected. Receptor source: a man aged 18 to 30 in good health.

This sequence joins TRBV2 and TRBJ1-2; D is perhaps TRBD1 (5 bases). The CDR3 covers 14 residues. CDR1 SNHLY and CDR2 FYNNEI come from the germline V gene. V was trimmed by 4 bases and J by 5 bases, leaving 14 bases between them. CDR3 in amino acids: CASSVRRGFYGYTF. The DNA of the CDR3 is TGTGCCAGCAGTGTTAGACGGGGGTTTTATGGCTACACCTTC.

Only one count was recorded for this clone. The CDR3: CSVEVRQVRGSGAADTQYF. CDR3 in DNA: TGCAGCGTTGAAGTCCGCCAAGTTCGCGGTAGCGGGGCGGCAGATACGCAGTATTTT. The J gene is TRBJ2-3, the V gene TRBV29-1, with TRBD2 matching over 8 bases. Germline values: CDR1 SQVTM, CDR2 ANQGSEA. The CDR3 extends over 19 amino acids. V shed 1 base and J 4 bases; nucleotides not matched to a gene: 19.

The chain employs TRBV6-6 and TRBJ2-7; 8 nucleotides match TRBD2. The V and J ends lost 3 bases and 1 base, in that order; junction bases with no gene match: 5. This CDR3 is built from 15 residues. CDR1 is MNHNY and CDR2 is SVGAGI in the germline V gene (reference sequence). CDR3 sequence (DNA): TGTGCCAGCAGTTATATGAGCGGGAGATCCTACGAGCAGTACTTC. Protein product: CASSYMSGRSYEQYF.

V and J are TRBV9 and TRBJ2-3; 8 bases agree with TRBD2. This CDR3 comprises 14 residues. Germline V gives CDR1 SGDLS, CDR2 YYNGEE. V shed 4 bases and J 8 bases; nucleotides not matched to a gene: 9. CDR3 sequence (DNA): TGTGCCAGCAGCCCCCCGGGGGGGTGGGGTACGCAGTATTTT. This sequence encodes CASSPPGGWGTQYF.

The gene calls are TRBV6-5 and TRBJ1-2; D perhaps matches TRBD1 (5 bases). The CDR3 sequence is 13 residues long. The V end lost 2 bases, the J end lost 9 bases, and 13 bases lay between the germline ends. The germline V gene has CDR1 MNHEY and CDR2 SVGAGI. CDR3 residues: CASSYDSAGSYTF. The CDR3 bases are TGTGCCAGCAGTTACGATTCTGCAGGGAGCTACACCTTC.

The V and J genes are TRBV11-2 and TRBJ1-2, with D unresolved. The ends were cut back, 8 bases at V and 4 bases at J, with 14 bases in the middle. This CDR3 contains 13 residues. Looked up from germline, CDR1 is SGHAT and CDR2 is FQNNGV. The CDR3 sequence is CASHPPGAYGYTF. CDR3 nucleotides: TGTGCCAGCCATCCCCCCGGTGCCTATGGCTACACCTTC.

This chain uses TRBV7-3 with TRBJ1-2; 8 bases line up with TRBD1. V lost 6 bases and J lost 4; bases outside the gene matches: 13. The germline V gene has CDR1 SGHTA and CDR2 FQGTGA. The CDR3 runs 16 residues. For the CDR3, the DNA is TGTGCCAGCAGACCGGACAGGGCAGAGGGGGGCTATGGCTACACCTTC. This sequence encodes CASRPDRAEGGYGYTF.

The chain has TRBV4-3 and TRBJ2-7; TRBD2 matches at 7 bases. Germline lookup yields CDR1 LGHNA and CDR2 YSLEER. Trimming removed 2 bases from V and 2 bases from J; junction bases left unmatched: 6. This CDR3 region has 15 residues. CDR3 bases: TGCGCCAGCAGCCAAATAATAGGACTAGCCTACGAGCAGTACTTC. Amino acid sequence: CASSQIIGLAYEQYF.

This chain joins TRBV4-1 and TRBJ1-6; no clear D. Germline assignment: CDR1 MGHRA and CDR2 YSYEKL. This CDR3 has 16 residues. V shed 4 bases and J shed 7 bases, with 17 bases lying between them. The CDR3 nucleotides are TGCGCCAGCAGCCCTGATTGGGTGACCCCGAATTCACCCCTCCACTTT. It encodes CASSPDWVTPNSPLHF.

The rearrangement joins TRBV2 to TRBJ1-1; no reliable D call. This CDR3 region has 13 residues. Germline V lookup: CDR1 SNHLY, CDR2 FYNNEI. Trimming took 3 bases from V and 0 from J, leaving 5 bases between them. The CDR3 DNA follows: TGTGCCAGCAGTGAGATCTTGAACACTGAAGCTTTCTTT. Translated, it gives CASSEILNTEAFF.

The J gene is TRBJ1-1, the V gene TRBV7-6, with 11 nucleotides matching TRBD1. The CDR3 has 20 residues. Germline CDR1 and CDR2: SGHVS and FNYEAQ. Trimming removed 1 base from V and 0 bases from J; junction bases left unmatched: 13. CDR3 nucleotides: TGTGCCAGCAGCTTAGTTTCCGGACAGGGGGCAGGTAGAATGAACACTGAAGCTTTCTTT. It encodes CASSLVSGQGAGRMNTEAFF.

With regard to this clone: In this CDR3 the conserved last residue, phenylalanine or tryptophan, is missing, so a read error is likely. The chain is built from TRBV19 and TRBJ1-1; perhaps TRBD1 as D (5 bases). V was pared by 4 bases and J by 1 base, with 13 bases between. This CDR3 is built from 15 residues. In germline, CDR1 is LNHDA, CDR2 SQIVND (reference sequence). The CDR3 loop is CASSSSQGPNTEAFL. CDR3 nucleotides: TGTGCCAGTAGTAGCTCCCAGGGCCCGAACACTGAAGCTTTCCTT.

This clone was seen just once. V is TRBV5-1 and J is TRBJ1-1; D remains ambiguous. With 0 bases removed from V and 2 bases from J, the gap between germline ends came to 11 bases. This CDR3 comprises 15 residues. Looked up from germline, CDR1 is SGHRS and CDR2 is YFSETQ. CDR3 sequence reads: CASSLVAGTNTEAFF. The DNA of the CDR3 is TGCGCCAGCAGCTTGGTTGCAGGAACCAACACTGAAGCTTTCTTT.

The genes are TRBV27 and TRBJ2-5; D might be TRBD2 (5 bases). The CDR3 totals 15 residues. In germline, CDR1 is MNHEY, CDR2 SMNVEV (reference sequence). With 5 bases removed from V and 6 bases from J, the gap between germline ends came to 19 bases. The DNA of the CDR3 is TGTGCCAGCAGTCCCTCCGGGATGCCGAGCCAGACCCAGTACTTC. Protein product: CASSPSGMPSQTQYF.

This clone was recorded only once. CDR3 nucleotide sequence: TGTGCCAGCTCAGGACAGGGCCGAGATTCACCCCTCCACTTT. This encodes CASSGQGRDSPLHF. The chain couples TRBV18 to TRBJ1-6; 8 bases are shared with TRBD1. Unmatched junction bases numbered 5, after V lost 5 bases and J lost 8 bases. Germline values: CDR1 KGHSH, CDR2 LQKENI. CDR3 length: 14 amino acids.

This chain links TRBV18 with TRBJ2-1; D is uncertain. This CDR3 has 13 amino acids. V was shortened by 2 bases and J by 13 bases, with 15 bases between the two germline ends. CDR1 is KGHSH and CDR2 is LQKENI in the germline V gene. As DNA, the CDR3 is TGTGCCAGCTCACCAAAAGGCGAAGGGCGACAGTTCTTC. Amino acids: CASSPKGEGRQFF.

As to this clone: Other DNA sequences in this specimen translate into the identical CDR3. The chain is built from TRBV4-1 and TRBJ2-5, with 7 bases that match TRBD1. The CDR3 is 15 amino acids. V shed 0 bases and J 2 bases; nucleotides not matched to a gene: 3. Germline CDR1 reads MGHRA; CDR2 reads YSYEKL. This chain's CDR3 is CASSQDGTAQETQYF. As DNA, the CDR3 is TGCGCCAGCAGCCAAGACGGGACAGCACAAGAGACCCAGTACTTC.

This chain joins TRBV5-8 and TRBJ1-5; the match to TRBD1 covers 8 bases. CDR3 length: 16 residues. With V trimmed by 4 bases and J by 0 bases, 6 bases remained unmatched. Germline V gene sequence: CDR1 SGHTS, CDR2 YDEGEE. The CDR3 DNA reads TGTGCCAGCAGCCGGACAGGGATTAATAGCAATCAGCCCCAGCATTTT. Translated, it gives CASSRTGINSNQPQHF.

Remarks on this clone: This specimen includes other DNA sequences encoding the same CDR3. CDR3 in DNA: TGTGCCAGCAGCTTCTCTGGGTCTCCCCTCCACTTT. Translation: CASSFSGSPLHF. This chain links TRBV7-9 with TRBJ1-6; D remains ambiguous. This CDR3 spans 12 amino acids. The germline V and J ends were trimmed by 3 bases and 13 bases, with 10 bases remaining between them. CDR1 SEHNR and CDR2 FQNEAQ come from the germline V gene (reference sequence).

The J gene is TRBJ2-7, the V gene TRBV2, with TRBD1 identical over 12 bases. The CDR3 length is 15 residues. Looked up from germline, CDR1 is SNHLY and CDR2 is FYNNEI. The trim removed 4 bases at V and 3 bases at J, leaving 4 bases unmatched. CDR3: CASSGDRGRSYEQYF. DNA of the CDR3: TGTGCCAGCAGTGGGGACAGGGGGCGAAGCTACGAGCAGTACTTC.

The genes are TRBV2 and TRBJ2-2, with 8 bases fitting TRBD2. The germline CDR1 and CDR2 sequences are SNHLY and FYNNEI. The CDR3 contains 16 residues. V shed 3 bases, J shed 2 bases, and the junction held 5 bases outside the gene matches. This CDR3 is CASSDNSGTNTGELFF. DNA of the CDR3: TGTGCCAGCAGTGACAATAGCGGGACAAACACCGGGGAGCTGTTTTTT. Full variable domain (outside the CDR3, taken from reference TRBV2 and TRBJ2-2): EPEVTQTPSHQVTQMGQEVILRCVPISNHLYFYWYRQILGQKVEFLVSFYNNEISEKSEIFDDQFSVERPDGSNFTLKIRSTKLEDSAMYFCASSDNSGTNTGELFFGEGSRLTVL.

The rearrangement joins TRBV21-1 to TRBJ2-7; TRBD1, the table's D call, was not compared with the DNA. TRBV21-1 is deemed a pseudogene. The CDR3 runs to 17 residues. CDR3: CASSKAQNRDNHYEQYF. Written as DNA, the CDR3 is TGTGCCAGCAGCAAAGCCCAAAACCGGGACAACCACTACGAGCAGTACTTC.

The chain uses TRBV29-1 and TRBJ2-1, with 12 bases that match TRBD2. The germline V gene encodes CDR1 SQVTM and CDR2 ANQGSEA. V lost 6 bases, J lost 4 bases, and 7 bases stayed unmatched. This CDR3 spans 15 amino acids. CDR3 sequence: CSVPRTSGAYNEQFF. The CDR3 region has the DNA TGCAGCGTACCAAGGACTAGCGGGGCGTACAATGAGCAGTTCTTC.

The chain couples TRBV5-1 to TRBJ1-6; D may be TRBD1 (5 bases). This CDR3 comprises 15 residues. Germline CDR1 reads SGHRS; CDR2 reads YFSETQ. The V end lost 5 bases, the J end lost 4 bases, and 13 bases lay between the germline ends. The CDR3 loop reads CASSTGTAYNSPLHF. The CDR3 DNA sequence: TGCGCCAGCAGTACCGGGACGGCTTATAATTCACCCCTCCACTTT.